These 8 T cell receptor beta chains originate from one sample sequenced in a study of T-cell memory formation after mild COVID-19. TCRdb called the 5' RACE reads again in MiXCR, with one record for every CDR3 protein. The sample carries 130,000 to 150,000 distinct CDR3 sequences, 15% to 20% recorded once. The source material was PBMCs or a T cell subset sorted from them (not recorded which). These receptors came from an adult woman who had mild COVID-19 (a few samples of this study predate the infection). Cell type and time point are not known.

J is TRBJ2-4 and V is TRBV12-3 or TRBV12-4; 7 positions match TRBD2. This CDR3 has 14 amino acids. Trimming at V came to 4 bases and at J to 6 bases, leaving 6 bases not matched to a gene. CDR3 sequence (DNA): TGTGCCAGCAGTTGGGGAGGGAATGGAAACATTCAGTACTTC. Its translation is CASSWGGNGNIQYF.

This clonotype appeared a single time. The chain carries TRBV4-3 and TRBJ1-1; the D is unclear. CDR3 length equals 14 residues. Germline CDR1 LGHNA, CDR2 YSLEER. V was trimmed by 1 base and J by 2 bases, leaving 8 bases between them. The CDR3 nucleotides are TGCGCCAGCAGCCAAGTATCGGGTAACACTGAAGCTTTCTTT. It translates to CASSQVSGNTEAFF.

The chain joins TRBV6-5 to TRBJ2-7, with 9 positions matching TRBD1. J gave up 3 bases and V 0 bases, and 6 bases lay outside the gene matches. This CDR3 has 16 residues. The germline V gene encodes CDR1 MNHEY and CDR2 SVGAGI. DNA of the CDR3: TGTGCCAGCAGTTACTCAAGGTTGGACAGGGGCTACGAGCAGTACTTC. Amino acid sequence: CASSYSRLDRGYEQYF.

This clonotype was observed a handful of times. This chain links TRBV28 with TRBJ1-2; D gene unclear. Trimming removed 3 bases at V and 5 bases at J, with 7 bases between. Per germline, CDR1 MDHEN and CDR2 SYDVKM. The CDR3 length is 12 residues. This CDR3 is CASSFRVYGYTF. The CDR3, as DNA: TGTGCCAGCAGTTTTAGGGTATATGGCTACACCTTC.

This clonotype appeared a few times. This chain links TRBV7-9 with TRBJ2-3; no clear D gene. The germline V and J ends were trimmed by 4 bases and 4 bases, with 15 bases remaining between them. Germline values: CDR1 SEHNR, CDR2 FQNEAQ (reference sequence). The CDR3 is 15 amino acids. This chain's CDR3 is CASSSRLKVSDTQYF. The CDR3 nucleotides read TGTGCCAGCAGCTCGAGACTGAAGGTGTCAGATACGCAGTATTTT.

The chain uses TRBV7-7 and TRBJ2-1; 9 bases line up with TRBD2. The V segment lost 5 bases and the J segment 2 bases; nucleotides outside the gene matches: 7. From germline, CDR1 is SSHAT and CDR2 FNYEAQ (reference sequence). The CDR3 totals 16 residues. CDR3 coding DNA: TGTGCCAGCAGCCCAGCGGGGGGACAGACCTACAATGAGCAGTTCTTC. This translates into CASSPAGGQTYNEQFF.

The chain recombines TRBV11-2 with TRBJ1-2, with 9 bases matching TRBD1. Trimming took 5 bases from V and 4 from J; bases not matched to a gene: 11. Germline lookup yields CDR1 SGHAT and CDR2 FQNNGV. The CDR3 length is 16 residues. In nucleotides, the CDR3 is TGTGCCAGCAGCAGAAACAGGGGGCGGTCTTCCTATGGCTACACCTTC. Amino acids: CASSRNRGRSSYGYTF.

This clonotype was detected only a few times. The J gene is TRBJ2-3, the V gene TRBV28, with 7 positions matching TRBD1. J was trimmed by 5 bases and V by 5 bases; bases with no gene match: 10. Germline-derived CDR1 and CDR2 are MDHEN and SYDVKM. The CDR3 contains 15 residues. Here the CDR3 DNA reads TGTGCCAGCAGTCACAGGGGCCCCATAGGAGATACGCAGTATTTT. Translated, it gives CASSHRGPIGDTQYF.